By share, the clone carrying this T cell receptor beta chain ranks as medium-sized. Each patient went into thyroid surgery without having received any treatment. This sample is drawn from a study of metastatic and nonmetastatic thyroid tumors. The CDR3 extends over 15 amino acids. CDR1 and CDR2 (germline): SNHLY, FYNNEI. With V trimmed by 8 bases and J by 3 bases, 9 bases remained unmatched. As processed by the authors: A classifier for distant metastasis in papillary thyroid cancer was constructed using CDR3 differences observed across clinicopathological groups. TCRdb reanalyzed the PCR reads with MiXCR. Here the V and J calls rest on TCRdb's processing, not on the authors' analysis. Among about 26,000 clones listed, 25% to 30% were seen once.

The rearrangement joins TRBV2 to TRBJ1-5, with 8 bases identical to TRBD1. This receptor was identified in a female donor with papillary thyroid cancer or a benign thyroid nodule (not recorded which). Some clones in this sample may be carry-over from other donors' samples. The sequenced sample was blood. The CDR3, as DNA: TGTGCCAGCCGCCCCCGGACAGGGACCAATCAGCCCCAGCATTTT. Translating it yields CASRPRTGTNQPQHF.